The 26 T cell receptor beta chains given below trace back to one sample, sequenced in a study of cytomegalovirus exposure and HLA in healthy donors. The PCR made use of 60 Vbeta and 13 Jbeta primers. Sequencing was performed with immunoSEQ multiplex PCR; in TCRdb, only in-frame clones are kept and a portion is missing. The repertoire holds roughly 100,000 clones, with 65% to 85% as singletons. Sequences were obtained from PBMCs. The origin of the receptors is a male donor in good health and CMV-seronegative.

The rearrangement uses TRBV27 and TRBJ2-7; TRBD2 agrees at 12 bases. Germline lookup yields CDR1 MNHEY and CDR2 SMNVEV (reference sequence). This CDR3 has 15 amino acids. V gave up 4 bases and J gave up 5 bases; unmatched junction bases: 6. CDR3 amino acids: CASSSRLAGDHEQYF. The CDR3, as DNA: TGTGCCAGCAGTTCCCGACTAGCGGGAGATCACGAGCAGTACTTC.

The CDR3 reads CASSKTSGVGNEQFF. Written as DNA, the CDR3 is TGTGCCAGCAGCAAGACTAGCGGGGTTGGAAATGAGCAGTTCTTC. This chain connects TRBV5-8 to TRBJ2-1; 11 nucleotides agree with TRBD2. With 4 bases clipped from V and 7 bases from J, the junction kept 7 bases outside the gene matches. This CDR3 comprises 15 residues. Looked up from germline, CDR1 is SGHTS and CDR2 is YDEGEE.

The genes are TRBV6-5 and TRBJ2-7; a weak D match, TRBD2 (6 bases). The CDR3 extends over 14 amino acids. Trimming shortened V by 6 bases and J by 1 base, and 13 bases separated the two germline ends. Germline V lookup: CDR1 MNHEY, CDR2 SVGAGI. The CDR3 DNA follows: TGTGCCAGCAGCCGTTCGGGAGTGTCCTACGAGCAGTACTTC. This encodes CASSRSGVSYEQYF.

There are a few counts of this clone. V usage is TRBV10-1 and J usage is TRBJ2-3; 8 bases map to TRBD2. The V gene end was trimmed by 4 bases and the J gene end by 0 bases; junction bases not matched to a gene: 12. Germline V gene lookup returns CDR1 WNHNN and CDR2 SYGVQD (reference sequence). The CDR3 consists of 18 residues. This CDR3 reads CASSAGLGTRTSTDTQYF. CDR3 nucleotides: TGCGCCAGCAGTGCGGGACTAGGGACGAGAACAAGCACAGATACGCAGTATTTT.

This chain joins TRBV4-2 and TRBJ2-1, with a weak D call TRBD1 (6 bases). Germline loops: CDR1 LGHNA, CDR2 YNFKEQ. This CDR3 is built from 15 residues. The V end was cut by 1 base, the J end by 6 bases, with 13 bases between. The CDR3 region is CASSQGGGVGNEQFF. CDR3 sequence (DNA): TGTGCCAGCAGCCAAGGAGGGGGTGTTGGCAATGAGCAGTTCTTC.

This rearrangement joins TRBV5-6 to TRBJ2-1; D ambiguous. V was pared by 0 bases and J by 0 bases, with 13 bases between. The CDR3 length is 17 residues. The V gene's germline CDR1 is SGHDT and CDR2 YYEEEE. CDR3 DNA sequence: TGTGCCAGCAGCTTGGCCCCTCAAGCGAGCTCCTACAATGAGCAGTTCTTC. Translating gives CASSLAPQASSYNEQFF.

The J gene is TRBJ1-1, the V gene TRBV30; TRBD1 agrees at 8 bases. The CDR3 contains 15 residues. The germline gives CDR1 GTSNPN, CDR2 SVGIG (reference sequence). Trimming cost V 3 bases and J 1 base; bases outside gene matches: 7. The CDR3 loop is CAWRGIGQGNTEAFF. CDR3 nucleotides: TGTGCCTGGAGAGGAATAGGACAGGGGAACACTGAAGCTTTCTTT.

The rearrangement links TRBV11-2 to TRBJ2-1; TRBD2 matches at 10 bases. J was trimmed by 11 bases and V by 1 base; bases with no gene match: 14. CDR3 length equals 17 residues. Looked up from germline, CDR1 is SGHAT and CDR2 is FQNNGV. This CDR3 is CASSLALWTSGGPQQFF. The CDR3 nucleotides are TGTGCCAGCAGCTTAGCCCTCTGGACTAGCGGCGGACCCCAGCAGTTCTTC.

The chain employs TRBV10-3 and TRBJ2-2, with D hard to call. The length of the CDR3 is 15 residues. Deletions cut 4 bases from V and 0 bases from J, with 9 bases between. Germline-derived CDR1 and CDR2 are ENHRY and SYGVKD. DNA for the CDR3: TGTGCCATCAGTGCTCAGGAATCGAACACCGGGGAGCTGTTTTTT. The encoded protein is CAISAQESNTGELFF.

This chain uses TRBV27 with TRBJ1-1, with D tentatively TRBD1 (6 bases). CDR3 length equals 14 residues. V was trimmed by 7 bases and J by 7 bases, leaving 19 bases between them. The germline gives CDR1 MNHEY, CDR2 SMNVEV (reference sequence). CDR3 DNA: TGTGCCAGCACTAGAGACAGGAGGTCCGGTGAAGCTTTCTTT. Translated, it gives CASTRDRRSGEAFF.

Concerning this clone itself: Other DNA sequences from this sample encode an identical CDR3 as well. This sequence joins TRBV2 and TRBJ1-2; 7 bases agree with TRBD1. The ends lost 5 bases at V and 2 bases at J; junction bases unmatched: 14. Germline V lookup: CDR1 SNHLY, CDR2 FYNNEI. This CDR3 has 17 amino acids. CDR3 protein: CASSHPTQGRANYGYTF. The CDR3 DNA reads as TGTGCCAGCAGTCATCCGACACAGGGGAGAGCGAACTATGGCTACACCTTC.

V is TRBV5-1 and J is TRBJ2-6; 16 positions match TRBD2. The CDR3 extends over 22 amino acids. Germline V CDR1 and CDR2: SGHRS, YFSETQ. With V trimmed by 2 bases and J by 0 bases, 11 bases remained unmatched. The CDR3 sequence: CASSFSEPGLAGGGSGANVLTF. The CDR3 region has the DNA TGCGCCAGCAGCTTTTCAGAACCGGGACTAGCGGGAGGGGGCTCTGGGGCCAACGTCCTGACTTTC.

This clone was seen only a few times. This chain connects TRBV21-1 to TRBJ2-3; the table names TRBD2, a call not compared with the DNA. TRBV21-1 is shown as a pseudogene. The CDR3 covers 15 residues. The CDR3 coding sequence is TGTGCCAGCAGCAAGCTAGCGGGGACGCCGGGTACGCAGTATTTT. Translating it yields CASSKLAGTPGTQYF.

This rearrangement joins TRBV14 to TRBJ2-6; a possible D gene is TRBD2 (5 bases). The CDR3 runs 18 residues. V lost 0 bases, J lost 2 bases, and 14 bases lay in between. Germline CDR1 SGHDN, CDR2 FVKESK. The CDR3 DNA sequence: TGTGCCAGCAGCCAAGATATGGAGGCCTTCCCTGGGGCCAACGTCCTGACTTTC. It is translated as CASSQDMEAFPGANVLTF.

This clone was observed a few times. The CDR3 DNA sequence: TGTGCCTGGAGCCCTTCCAGGGCTTCCTACGAGCAGTACTTC. Translating gives CAWSPSRASYEQYF. The rearrangement uses TRBV30 and TRBJ2-7; TRBD1 might be the D (5 bases). The germline V and J ends were trimmed by 3 bases and 1 base, with 13 bases remaining between them. CDR3 length: 14 amino acids. CDR1 is GTSNPN, CDR2 SVGIG, per germline (reference sequence).

The CDR3 here is CASSWTGVVTEAFF. As DNA, the CDR3 is TGTGCCAGCAGCTGGACAGGGGTGGTGACTGAAGCTTTCTTT. The chain links TRBV5-4 to TRBJ1-1, with 9 bases fitting TRBD1. The CDR3 totals 14 residues. Germline-derived CDR1 and CDR2 are SGHNT and YYREEE (reference sequence). Trimming took 3 bases from V and 5 from J; bases not matched to a gene: 5.

This clone was detected a few times. The chain is built from TRBV28 and TRBJ1-5; 9 bases line up with TRBD1. Germline loops: CDR1 MDHEN, CDR2 SYDVKM. With V trimmed by 5 bases and J by 7 bases, 15 bases remained unmatched. This CDR3 is built from 17 residues. The CDR3 coding sequence is TGTGCCAGCAGTCTGACAGGGGGTCGACCTGGGACGCAGCCCCAGCATTTT. Amino acid sequence: CASSLTGGRPGTQPQHF. The full variable domain, completed using reference TRBV28 and TRBJ1-5, is DVKVTQSSRYLVKRTGEKVFLECVQDMDHENMFWYRQDPGLGLRLIYFSYDVKMKEKGDIPEGYSVSREKKERFSLILESASTNQTSMYLCASSLTGGRPGTQPQHFGDGTRLSIL.

The chain combines TRBV7-9 with TRBJ2-2; maybe TRBD2 (6 bases). In germline, CDR1 is SEHNR, CDR2 FQNEAQ (reference sequence). This CDR3 has 14 residues. CDR3 sequence reads: CAPSGRANTGELFF. Here the CDR3 DNA reads TGTGCTCCCTCCGGGAGAGCGAACACCGGGGAGCTGTTTTTT.

This clone was recorded only once. The chain carries TRBV18 and TRBJ2-7; D remains ambiguous. V dropped 0 bases and J dropped 4 bases, with 10 bases sitting between them. Germline CDR1 reads KGHSH; CDR2 reads LQKENI. The CDR3 loop spans 14 amino acids. In DNA form, the CDR3 reads TGTGCCAGCTCACCACCCGGCAGGCCTTACGAGCAGTACTTC. This codes for CASSPPGRPYEQYF.

This chain links TRBV28 with TRBJ2-7, with TRBD1 matching 7 bases. Germline loops: CDR1 MDHEN, CDR2 SYDVKM. The CDR3 contains 13 residues. V trimming: 3 bases; J trimming: 6 bases; junction bases outside the gene matches: 5. The CDR3: CASSLTTGVEQYF. CDR3 bases: TGTGCCAGCAGTTTGACAACAGGGGTCGAGCAGTACTTC.

V usage is TRBV14 and J usage is TRBJ1-1, with unresolved D. The CDR3 has 13 residues. V lost 1 base and J 5 bases, leaving 8 bases between the germline ends. Germline CDR1 SGHDN, CDR2 FVKESK. The CDR3 sequence: CASSQGPVTEAFF. The CDR3 region has the DNA TGTGCCAGCAGCCAAGGGCCCGTTACTGAAGCTTTCTTT.

CDR3 residues: CASGLVLAGVENEQFF. DNA for the CDR3: TGTGCTAGTGGTTTGGTACTAGCGGGAGTTGAGAATGAGCAGTTCTTC. The chain recombines TRBV12-5 with TRBJ2-1; 11 positions match TRBD2. CDR1 is LGHNT, CDR2 FRNRAP, per germline. V was pared by 0 bases and J by 7 bases, with 5 bases of the junction left unmatched. The CDR3 spans 16 residues.

This clone was recorded only once. This rearrangement joins TRBV9 to TRBJ2-3; the D gene is possibly TRBD1 (5 bases). Between the trimmed V and J ends, which lost 3 bases and 2 bases, there was a span of 13 bases. The CDR3 extends over 15 amino acids. The germline V gene encodes CDR1 SGDLS and CDR2 YYNGEE. The CDR3 DNA reads TGTGCCAGCAGCGCAACAGGAACGTTCACAGATACGCAGTATTTT. It encodes CASSATGTFTDTQYF.

The J gene is TRBJ2-1, the V gene TRBV7-3; no clear D. Per the germline V gene, CDR1 is SGHTA and CDR2 is FQGTGA. Trimming removed 5 bases at V and 6 bases at J, with 11 bases between. This CDR3 region has 13 residues. Here the CDR3 reads CASSTYTLNEQFF. CDR3 DNA sequence: TGTGCCAGCAGCACCTATACCCTCAATGAGCAGTTCTTC. Supplemented by reference TRBV7-3 and TRBJ2-1, the full variable domain reads GAGVSQTPSNKVTEKGKYVELRCDPISGHTALYWYRQSLGQGPEFLIYFQGTGAADDSGLPNDRFFAVRPEGSVSTLKIQRTERGDSAVYLCASSTYTLNEQFFGPGTRLTVL.

This chain connects TRBV19 to TRBJ2-2, with D unclear. The length of the CDR3 is 16 residues. V was trimmed by 6 bases and J by 0 bases, leaving 14 bases between them. Germline-derived CDR1 and CDR2 are LNHDA and SQIVND (reference sequence). CDR3 sequence: CASSPRGRPNTGELFF. The CDR3 DNA is TGTGCCAGTAGCCCCCGCGGCCGTCCGAACACCGGGGAGCTGTTTTTT.

The J gene is TRBJ2-1, the V gene TRBV7-9; TRBD2 aligns across 9 bases. From germline, CDR1 is SEHNR and CDR2 FQNEAQ (reference sequence). V gave up 5 bases and J gave up 9 bases; unmatched junction bases: 23. The CDR3 length is 19 residues. The CDR3, as DNA: TGTGCCAGCAGCGTATGGGGGGCAGGGTTGCCTAGCGGGGTGGTTGAGCAGTTCTTC. It codes for CASSVWGAGLPSGVVEQFF.